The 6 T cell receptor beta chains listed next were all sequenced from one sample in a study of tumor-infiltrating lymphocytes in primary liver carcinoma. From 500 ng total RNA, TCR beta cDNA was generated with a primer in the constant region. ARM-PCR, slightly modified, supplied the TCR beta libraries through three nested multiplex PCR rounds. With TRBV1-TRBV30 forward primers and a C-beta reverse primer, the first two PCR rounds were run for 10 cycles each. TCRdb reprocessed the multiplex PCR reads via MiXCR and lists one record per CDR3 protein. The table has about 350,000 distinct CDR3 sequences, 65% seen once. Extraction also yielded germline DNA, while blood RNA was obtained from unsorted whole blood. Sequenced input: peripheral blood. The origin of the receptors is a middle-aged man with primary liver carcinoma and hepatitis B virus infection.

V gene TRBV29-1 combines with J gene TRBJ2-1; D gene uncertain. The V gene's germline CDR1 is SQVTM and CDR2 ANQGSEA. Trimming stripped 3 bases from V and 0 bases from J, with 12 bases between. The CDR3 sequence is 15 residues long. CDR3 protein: CSVEGWALSYNEQFF. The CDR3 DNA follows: TGCAGCGTTGAGGGGTGGGCTCTCTCCTACAATGAGCAGTTCTTC.

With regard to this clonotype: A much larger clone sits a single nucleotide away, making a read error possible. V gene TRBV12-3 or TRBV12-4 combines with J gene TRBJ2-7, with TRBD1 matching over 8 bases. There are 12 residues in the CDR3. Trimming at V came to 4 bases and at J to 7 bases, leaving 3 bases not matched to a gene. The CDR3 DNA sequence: TGTGCCAGCAGTTGGGGACAGGCTGAGCAGTACTTC. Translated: CASSWGQAEQYF.

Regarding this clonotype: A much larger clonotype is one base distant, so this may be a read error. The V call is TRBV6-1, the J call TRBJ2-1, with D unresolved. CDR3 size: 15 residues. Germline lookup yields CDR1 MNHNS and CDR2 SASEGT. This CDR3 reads CASSYSLWTANGQFF. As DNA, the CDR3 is TGTGCCAGCAGTTACTCTTTATGGACGGCCAATGGGCAGTTCTTC.

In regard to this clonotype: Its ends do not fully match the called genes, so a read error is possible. The CDR3 sequence is CASSHLDGNKQFF. The CDR3 DNA is TGTGCCAGCAGCCATCTTGACGGCAATAAGCAGTTCTTT. This sequence joins TRBV4-2 and TRBJ2-1, with D hard to call. Germline V gives CDR1 LGHNA, CDR2 YNFKEQ. This CDR3 contains 13 residues.

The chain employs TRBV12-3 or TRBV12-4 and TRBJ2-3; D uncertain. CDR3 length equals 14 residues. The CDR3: CISSRNTETDTQYF. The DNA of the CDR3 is TGTATCAGCAGCCGAAATACGGAGACAGATACGCAGTATTTT.

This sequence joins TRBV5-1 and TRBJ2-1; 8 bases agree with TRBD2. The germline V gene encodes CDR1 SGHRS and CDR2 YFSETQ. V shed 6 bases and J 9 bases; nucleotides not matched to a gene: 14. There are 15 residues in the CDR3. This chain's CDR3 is CASTVSGKPNGEQFF. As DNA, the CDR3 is TGCGCCAGCACCGTTAGCGGGAAGCCCAATGGTGAGCAGTTCTTC.